This TCR beta chain was recorded in a study of cytomegalovirus exposure and HLA in healthy donors. Primers: 60 Vbeta forward and 13 Jbeta reverse. Clones were sequenced by immunoSEQ multiplex PCR, and TCRdb holds only the in-frame ones, with some missing. Counted here are some 170,000 clones, about four fifths occurring once; the ten biggest clones make up 2.5% to 3%. Overall study findings and caveats: A later analysis found most CMV-associated TCR beta chains apparently HLA-restricted. Among donors in an Asian-associated ancestry cluster, a later analysis reportedly found fewer N-insertions than the roughly 610-donor mean.

The CDR3 has 14 amino acids. Germline V gene lookup returns CDR1 LNHNV and CDR2 YYDKDF (reference sequence). The V and J ends lost 3 bases and 9 bases, in that order; junction bases with no gene match: 10. This clone was seen more than once but under ten times. The target antigen is unknown. The material sequenced was PBMCs. This TCR derives from a female donor in good health and CMV-seronegative. V is TRBV15 and J is TRBJ2-5; TRBD1 aligns across 7 bases. The DNA for the CDR3 is TGTGCCACCAGCAGTAGAGTTGACAGGGTCCCCCAGTACTTC. Translation gives CATSSRVDRVPQYF. Using reference TRBV15 and TRBJ2-5 for the parts outside the CDR3, the full variable domain is DAMVIQNPRYQVTQFGKPVTLSCSQTLNHNVMYWYQQKSSQAPKLLFHYYDKDFNNEADTPDNFQSRRPNTSFCFLDIRSPGLGDTAMYLCATSSRVDRVPQYFGPGTRLLVL.